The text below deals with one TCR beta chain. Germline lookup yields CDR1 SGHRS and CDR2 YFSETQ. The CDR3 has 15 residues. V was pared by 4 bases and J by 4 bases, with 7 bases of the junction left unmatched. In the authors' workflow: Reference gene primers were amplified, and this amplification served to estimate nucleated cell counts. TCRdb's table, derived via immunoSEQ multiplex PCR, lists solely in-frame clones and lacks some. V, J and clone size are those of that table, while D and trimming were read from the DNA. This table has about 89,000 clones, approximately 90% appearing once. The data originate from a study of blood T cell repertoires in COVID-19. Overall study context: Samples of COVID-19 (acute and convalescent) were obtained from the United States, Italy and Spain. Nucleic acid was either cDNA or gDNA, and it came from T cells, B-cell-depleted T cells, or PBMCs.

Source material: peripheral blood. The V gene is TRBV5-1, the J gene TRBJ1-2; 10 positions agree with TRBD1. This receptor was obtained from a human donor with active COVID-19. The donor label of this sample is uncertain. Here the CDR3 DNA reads TGCGCCAGCAGCGACCGGGACAGGGGCATCTATGGCTACACCTTC. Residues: CASSDRDRGIYGYTF.